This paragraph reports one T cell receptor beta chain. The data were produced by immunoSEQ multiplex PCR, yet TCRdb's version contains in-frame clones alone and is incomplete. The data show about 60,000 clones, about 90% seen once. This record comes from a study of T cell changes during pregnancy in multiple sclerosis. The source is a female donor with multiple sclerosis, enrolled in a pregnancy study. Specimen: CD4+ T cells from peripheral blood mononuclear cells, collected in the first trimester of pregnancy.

CDR3: CASIAQGNSGNTIYF. DNA of the CDR3: TGTGCCAGCATAGCCCAGGGGAACTCTGGAAACACCATATATTTT. The chain uses TRBV5-8 and TRBJ1-3; TRBD1 might be the D (6 bases). The CDR3 has 15 residues. The ends were cut back, 6 bases at V and 0 bases at J, with 13 bases in the middle. The V gene's germline CDR1 is SGHTS and CDR2 YDEGEE.